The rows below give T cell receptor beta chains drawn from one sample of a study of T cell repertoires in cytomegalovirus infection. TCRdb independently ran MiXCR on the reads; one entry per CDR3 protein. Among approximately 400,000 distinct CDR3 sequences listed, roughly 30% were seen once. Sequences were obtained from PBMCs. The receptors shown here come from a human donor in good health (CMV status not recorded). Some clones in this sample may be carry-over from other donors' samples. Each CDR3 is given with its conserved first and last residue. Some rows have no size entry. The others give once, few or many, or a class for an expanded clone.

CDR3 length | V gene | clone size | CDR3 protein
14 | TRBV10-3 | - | CATSYTGEGTEAFF
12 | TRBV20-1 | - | CSAPRGRNEAFF
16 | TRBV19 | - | CDSSIRTGGANEKLFF
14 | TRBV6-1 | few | CASSSTSGYNEQFF
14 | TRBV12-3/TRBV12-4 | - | CASSRNQGNTEAFF
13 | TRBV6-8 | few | CASSGGYTDTQYF
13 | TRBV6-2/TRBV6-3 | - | CASKRGLSYEQYF
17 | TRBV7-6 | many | CASSPGVGQGSSYEQYF
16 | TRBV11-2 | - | CASSFTQTGTQETQYF
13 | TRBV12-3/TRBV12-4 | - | CVSSLLWDQPQHF
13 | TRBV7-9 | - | CASSLRQDSPLHF
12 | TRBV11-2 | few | CASSLDRGEQFF
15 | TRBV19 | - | CASRPTGQGNSPLHF
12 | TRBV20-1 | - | CSANDRVETQYF
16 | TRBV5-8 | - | CASSPSGQGARSGYTF
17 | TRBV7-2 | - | CARSLGGQGVYHYGYTF
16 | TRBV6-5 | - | CASRRTGGFLRDGYTF
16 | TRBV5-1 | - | CASSLVPSGGSGTQYF
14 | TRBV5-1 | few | CASSLLTGHNEQFF
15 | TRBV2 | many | CASHAGSGAYNEQFF
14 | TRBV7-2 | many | CASDGGGFGETQYF
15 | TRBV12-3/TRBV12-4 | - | CASSLGLDPYNEQFF
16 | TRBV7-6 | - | CASSPKTSGDYNEQFF
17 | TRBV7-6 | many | CASSLAERPNRGSPLHF
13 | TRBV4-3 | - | CASSLRTGTEAFF
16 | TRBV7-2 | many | CASSLRTGAGNQPQHF
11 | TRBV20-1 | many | CSAREDREQYF
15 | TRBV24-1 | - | CATSEPSGETGELFF